Described below is a single T cell receptor (beta chain) sequence and its context. As yet, its antigen is unknown. The data originate from a study of CXCR3-negative and CXCR3-positive naive CD8 T cells. Study information: With about 1.5 +/- 0.3 million reads per library, the TRB reads numbered roughly 130 million in total.

This CDR3 is 15 amino acids long. Findings and caveats of the study: Memory cells showed distinct TRBV-TRBJ patterns, while the two naive subsets matched. With CXCR3 expression partially decreased after cryopreservation, most assays relied on fresh PBMCs. Across naive subsets, surface CD5 expression was comparable, and TCR strength was inferred from properties of the TRB CDR3.

Researchers prepared the TRB cDNA libraries using 5' RACE with UMI labels. TCRdb re-called the 5' RACE reads; one entry per CDR3 protein, DNA not given. The data include 45,000 to 60,000 distinct CDR3 sequences; the top ten clones carry less than 25%. The receptor's source is a human donor in good health. Some clones in this sample may be carry-over from other donors' samples. The sample comprised memory CD8+ T cells from blood. This chain uses TRBV12-3 or TRBV12-4 with TRBJ2-1; TCRdb indicates TRBD1, and absent DNA this call remains unverified. CDR3: CASSPPEGAYNEQFF.